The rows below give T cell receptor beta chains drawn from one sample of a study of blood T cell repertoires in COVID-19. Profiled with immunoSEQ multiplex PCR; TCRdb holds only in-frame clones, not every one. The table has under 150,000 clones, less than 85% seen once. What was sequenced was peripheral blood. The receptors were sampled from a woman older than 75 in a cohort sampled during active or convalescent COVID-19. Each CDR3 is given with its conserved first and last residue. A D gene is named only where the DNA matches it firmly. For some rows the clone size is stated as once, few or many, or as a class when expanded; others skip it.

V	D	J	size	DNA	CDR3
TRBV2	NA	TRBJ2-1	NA	TGTGCCAGCAGTCGAGAACAGGGAGCTTCCCTTGAGCAGTTCTTC	CASSREQGASLEQFF
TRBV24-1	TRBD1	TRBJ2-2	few	TGTGCCACCAAAGGACAGGGGGCTACCGGGGAGCTGTTTTTT	CATKGQGATGELFF
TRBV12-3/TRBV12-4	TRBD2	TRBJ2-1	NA	TGTGCCAGCAGTTTTGGCGGGGGACCCCTGATCTTC	CASSFGGGPLIF
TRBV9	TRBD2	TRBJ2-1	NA	TGTGCCAGCAGCGTATCTGGCGGGGGGATCTACAATGAGCAGTTCTTC	CASSVSGGGIYNEQFF
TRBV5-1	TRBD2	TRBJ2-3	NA	TGCGCCAGCAGCTTGTATGGCGGGGGGAGCCCAGATACGCAGTATTTT	CASSLYGGGSPDTQYF
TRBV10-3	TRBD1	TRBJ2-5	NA	TGTGCCATCAGTCGAGGGGGCAGGGAGACCCAGTACTTC	CAISRGGRETQYF
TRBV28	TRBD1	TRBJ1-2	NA	TGTGCCAGCGACGAAGCCAGGGGGCCCTATGGCTACACCTTC	CASDEARGPYGYTF
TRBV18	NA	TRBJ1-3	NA	TGTGCCAGCTCACCAACACCGTCCAGGGTCTCTGGAAACACCATATATTTT	CASSPTPSRVSGNTIYF
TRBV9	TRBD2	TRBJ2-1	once	TGTGCCAGCAGCCCCCCAAGGGTAGCGGGGGGGCTAAAGGGTGAGCAGTTCTTC	CASSPPRVAGGLKGEQFF
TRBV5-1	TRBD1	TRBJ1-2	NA	TGCGCCAGCAGCCTACAGGGGCCCTATGGCTACACCTTC	CASSLQGPYGYTF
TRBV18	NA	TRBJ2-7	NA	TGTGCCAGCTCACCCCTTGACAGGTATTCCTACGAGCAGTACTTC	CASSPLDRYSYEQYF
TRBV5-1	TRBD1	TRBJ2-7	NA	TGCGCCAGCAGCCTCGGGACAGGGCAATACGAGCAGTACTTC	CASSLGTGQYEQYF
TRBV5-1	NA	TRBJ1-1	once	TGCGCCAGCAGCTTGGCAGGGGTTTTGGACACTGAAGCTTTCTTT	CASSLAGVLDTEAFF
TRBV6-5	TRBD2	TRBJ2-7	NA	TGTGCCAGCAGTTACTCGGGCGGGGGAGGCTCCTACGAGCAGTACTTC	CASSYSGGGGSYEQYF
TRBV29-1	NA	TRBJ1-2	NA	TGCAGCGTTGAGGCTATGGGGGCTTGGAATGGCTACACCTTC	CSVEAMGAWNGYTF
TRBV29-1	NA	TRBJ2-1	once	TGCAGCGTGATAAGGACAGCGAGCAATGAGCAGTTCTTC	CSVIRTASNEQFF
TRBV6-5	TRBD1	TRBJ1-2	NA	TGTGCCAGCAACTACAGGGGGCATGGCTACACCTTC	CASNYRGHGYTF
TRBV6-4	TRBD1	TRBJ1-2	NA	TGTGCCAGCAGTGCCGGGACAGGGACCTATGGCTACACCTTC	CASSAGTGTYGYTF
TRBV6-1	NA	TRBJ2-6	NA	TGTGCCAGCAGTGAGTACTCTGGGGCCAACGTCCTGACTTTC	CASSEYSGANVLTF
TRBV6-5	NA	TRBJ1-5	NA	TGTGCCAGCAAGACTACGGAAGGTAGCAATCAGCCCCAGCATTTT	CASKTTEGSNQPQHF